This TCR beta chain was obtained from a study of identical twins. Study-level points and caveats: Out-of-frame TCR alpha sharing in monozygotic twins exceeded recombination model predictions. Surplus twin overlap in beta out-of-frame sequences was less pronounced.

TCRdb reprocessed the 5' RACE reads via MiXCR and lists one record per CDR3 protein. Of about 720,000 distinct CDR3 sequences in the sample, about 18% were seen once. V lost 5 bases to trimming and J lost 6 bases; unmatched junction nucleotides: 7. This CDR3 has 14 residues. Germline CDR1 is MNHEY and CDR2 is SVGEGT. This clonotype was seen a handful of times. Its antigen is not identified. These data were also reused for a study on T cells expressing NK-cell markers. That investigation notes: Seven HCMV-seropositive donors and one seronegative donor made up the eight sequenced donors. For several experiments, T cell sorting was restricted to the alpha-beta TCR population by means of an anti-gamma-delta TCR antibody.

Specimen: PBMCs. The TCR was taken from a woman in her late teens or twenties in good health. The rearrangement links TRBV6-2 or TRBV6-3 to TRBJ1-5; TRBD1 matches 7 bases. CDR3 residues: CASSMTGRTQPQHF. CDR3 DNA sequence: TGTGCCAGCAGTATGACAGGGAGAACTCAGCCCCAGCATTTT.